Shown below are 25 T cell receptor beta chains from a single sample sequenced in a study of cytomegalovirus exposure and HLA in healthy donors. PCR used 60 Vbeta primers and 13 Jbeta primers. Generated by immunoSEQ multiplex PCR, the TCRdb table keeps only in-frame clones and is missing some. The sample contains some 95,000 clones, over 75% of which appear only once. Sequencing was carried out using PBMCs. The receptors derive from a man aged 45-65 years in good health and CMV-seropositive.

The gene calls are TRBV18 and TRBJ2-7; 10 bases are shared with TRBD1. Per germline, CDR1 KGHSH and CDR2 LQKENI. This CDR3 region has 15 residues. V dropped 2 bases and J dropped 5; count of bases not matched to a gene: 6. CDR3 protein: CASSPRRQGAHEQYF. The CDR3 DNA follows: TGTGCCAGCTCACCAAGACGACAGGGGGCCCACGAGCAGTACTTC.

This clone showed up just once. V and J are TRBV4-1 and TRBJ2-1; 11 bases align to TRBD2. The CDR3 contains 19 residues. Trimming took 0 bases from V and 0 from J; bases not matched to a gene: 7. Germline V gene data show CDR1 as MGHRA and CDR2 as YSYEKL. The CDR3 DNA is TGCGCCAGCAGCCAAGATCCTAGCGGGGGGTTCAGCTCCTACAATGAGCAGTTCTTC. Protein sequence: CASSQDPSGGFSSYNEQFF.

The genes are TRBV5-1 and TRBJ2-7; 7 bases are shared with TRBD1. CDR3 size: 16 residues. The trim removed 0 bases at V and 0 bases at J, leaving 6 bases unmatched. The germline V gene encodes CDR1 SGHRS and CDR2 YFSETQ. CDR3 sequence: CASSLAPGQASYEQYF. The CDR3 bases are TGCGCCAGCAGCTTGGCCCCCGGACAGGCCTCCTACGAGCAGTACTTC.

The CDR3 loop reads CASSQTGGQETQYF. The CDR3, as DNA: TGCGCCAGCAGCCAGACGGGGGGCCAAGAGACCCAGTACTTC. The chain carries TRBV4-3 and TRBJ2-5, with 7 bases matching TRBD2. The CDR3 totals 14 residues. Looked up from germline, CDR1 is LGHNA and CDR2 is YSLEER. V was pared by 3 bases and J by 1 base, with 2 bases of the junction left unmatched.

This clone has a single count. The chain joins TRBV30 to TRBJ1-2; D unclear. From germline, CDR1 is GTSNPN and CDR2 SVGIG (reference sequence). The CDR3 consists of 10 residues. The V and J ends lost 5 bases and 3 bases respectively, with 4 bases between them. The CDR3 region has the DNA TGTGCCTGGCATCACTATGGCTACACCTTC. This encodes CAWHHYGYTF.

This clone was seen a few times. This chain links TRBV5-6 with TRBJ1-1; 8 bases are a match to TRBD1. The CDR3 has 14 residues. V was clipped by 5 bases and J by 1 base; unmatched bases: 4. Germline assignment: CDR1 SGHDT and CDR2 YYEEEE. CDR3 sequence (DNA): TGTGCCAGCAGGGGGACAGGAAAGAACACTGAAGCTTTCTTT. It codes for CASRGTGKNTEAFF.

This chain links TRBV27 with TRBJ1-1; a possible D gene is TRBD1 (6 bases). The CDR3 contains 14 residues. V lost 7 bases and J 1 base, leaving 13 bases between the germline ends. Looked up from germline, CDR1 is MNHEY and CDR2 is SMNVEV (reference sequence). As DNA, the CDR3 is TGTGCCAGCAAAATCCCGGGACAGAACACTGAAGCTTTCTTT. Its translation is CASKIPGQNTEAFF.

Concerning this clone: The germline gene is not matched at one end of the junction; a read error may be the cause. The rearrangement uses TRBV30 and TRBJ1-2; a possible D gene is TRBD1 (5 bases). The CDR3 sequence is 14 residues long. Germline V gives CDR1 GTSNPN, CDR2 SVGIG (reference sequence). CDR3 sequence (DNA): TGTGCCTGGAGTCACACAGGCGTCCTTCGTGGCTACCCCTTC. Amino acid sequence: CAWSHTGVLRGYPF.

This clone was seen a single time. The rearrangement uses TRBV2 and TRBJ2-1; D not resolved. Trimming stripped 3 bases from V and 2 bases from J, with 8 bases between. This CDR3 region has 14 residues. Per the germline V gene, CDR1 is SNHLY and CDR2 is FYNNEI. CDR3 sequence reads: CASSDSSAYNEQFF. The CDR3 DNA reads TGTGCCAGCAGTGACAGTTCAGCCTACAATGAGCAGTTCTTC.

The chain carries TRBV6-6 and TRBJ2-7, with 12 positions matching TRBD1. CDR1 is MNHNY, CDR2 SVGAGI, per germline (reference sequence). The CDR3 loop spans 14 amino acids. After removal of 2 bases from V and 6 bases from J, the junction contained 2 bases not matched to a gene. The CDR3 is CASSYGTGGSEQYF. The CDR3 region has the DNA TGTGCCAGCAGTTACGGGACAGGGGGCAGCGAGCAGTACTTC.

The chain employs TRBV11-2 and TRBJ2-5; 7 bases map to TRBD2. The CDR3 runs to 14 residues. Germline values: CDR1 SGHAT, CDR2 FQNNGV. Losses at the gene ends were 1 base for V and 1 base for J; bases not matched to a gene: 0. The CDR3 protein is CASSLGGGQETQYF. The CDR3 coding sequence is TGTGCCAGCAGCTTAGGGGGGGGCCAAGAGACCCAGTACTTC.

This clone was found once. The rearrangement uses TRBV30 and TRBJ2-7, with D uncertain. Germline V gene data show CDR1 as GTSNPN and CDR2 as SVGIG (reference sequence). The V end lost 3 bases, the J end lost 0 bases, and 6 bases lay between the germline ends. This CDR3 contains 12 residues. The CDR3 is CAWRANSYEQYF. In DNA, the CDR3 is TGTGCCTGGAGAGCTAACTCCTACGAGCAGTACTTC.

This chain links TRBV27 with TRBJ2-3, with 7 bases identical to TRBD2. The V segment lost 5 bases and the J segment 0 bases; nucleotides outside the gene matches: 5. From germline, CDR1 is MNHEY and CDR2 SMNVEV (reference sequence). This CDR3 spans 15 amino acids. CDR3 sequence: CASSPLRGSTDTQYF. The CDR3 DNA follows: TGTGCCAGCAGTCCTCTGCGGGGGAGCACAGATACGCAGTATTTT.

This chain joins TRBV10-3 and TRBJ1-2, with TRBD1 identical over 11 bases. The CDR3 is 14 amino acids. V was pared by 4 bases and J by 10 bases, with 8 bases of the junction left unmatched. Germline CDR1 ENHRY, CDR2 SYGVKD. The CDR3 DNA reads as TGTGCCATCAGTGGAGGACAGGGGGCCCAGGACTACACCTTC. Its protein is CAISGGQGAQDYTF.

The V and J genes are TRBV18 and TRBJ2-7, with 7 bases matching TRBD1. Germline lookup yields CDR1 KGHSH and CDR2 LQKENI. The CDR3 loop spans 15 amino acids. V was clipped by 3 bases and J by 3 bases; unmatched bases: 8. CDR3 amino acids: CASSPLRGPFYEQYF. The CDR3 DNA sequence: TGTGCCAGCTCACCTCTGAGGGGGCCGTTCTACGAGCAGTACTTC.

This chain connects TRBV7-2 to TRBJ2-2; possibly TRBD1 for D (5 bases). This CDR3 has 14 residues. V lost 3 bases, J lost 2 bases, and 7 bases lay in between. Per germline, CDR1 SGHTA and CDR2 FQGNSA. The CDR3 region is CASSFGHNTGELFF. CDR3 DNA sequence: TGTGCCAGCAGCTTTGGACACAACACCGGGGAGCTGTTTTTT.

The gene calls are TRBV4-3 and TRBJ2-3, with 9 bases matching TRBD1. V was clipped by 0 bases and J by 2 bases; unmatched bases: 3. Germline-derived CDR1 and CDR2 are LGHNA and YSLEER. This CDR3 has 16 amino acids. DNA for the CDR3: TGCGCCAGCAGCCAAGAAATACAGGGGGCCACAGATACGCAGTATTTT. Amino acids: CASSQEIQGATDTQYF.

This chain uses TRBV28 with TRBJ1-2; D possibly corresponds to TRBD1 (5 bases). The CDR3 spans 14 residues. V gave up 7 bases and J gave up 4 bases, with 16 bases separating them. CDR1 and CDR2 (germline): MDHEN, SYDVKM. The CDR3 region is CASIPQGLSYGYTF. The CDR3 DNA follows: TGTGCCAGCATTCCCCAGGGTCTCTCCTATGGCTACACCTTC.

CDR3 in amino acids: CASSLRGGNQPQHF. The CDR3 DNA reads TGTGCCAGCAGCCTTAGAGGGGGAAATCAGCCCCAGCATTTT. The chain joins TRBV6-5 to TRBJ1-5, with D maybe TRBD1 (6 bases). V was pared by 6 bases and J by 4 bases, with 13 bases between. The CDR3 contains 14 residues. From germline, CDR1 is MNHEY and CDR2 SVGAGI.

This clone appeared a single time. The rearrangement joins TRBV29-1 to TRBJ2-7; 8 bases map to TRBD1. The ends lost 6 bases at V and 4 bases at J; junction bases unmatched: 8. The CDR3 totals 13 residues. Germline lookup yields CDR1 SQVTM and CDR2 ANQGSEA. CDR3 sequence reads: CSVGDRRTYEQYF. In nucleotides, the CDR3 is TGCAGCGTGGGGGACAGGCGTACGTACGAGCAGTACTTC.

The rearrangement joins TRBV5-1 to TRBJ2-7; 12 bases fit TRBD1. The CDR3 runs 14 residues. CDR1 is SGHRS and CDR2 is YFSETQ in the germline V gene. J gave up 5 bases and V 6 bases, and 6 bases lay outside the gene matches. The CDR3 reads CASTAGTGGNEQYF. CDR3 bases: TGCGCCAGCACCGCCGGGACAGGGGGCAACGAGCAGTACTTC.

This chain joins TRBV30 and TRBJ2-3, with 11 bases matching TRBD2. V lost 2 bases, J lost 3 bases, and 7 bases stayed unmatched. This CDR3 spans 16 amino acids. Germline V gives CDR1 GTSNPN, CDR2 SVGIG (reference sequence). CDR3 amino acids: CAWSLFSGGATDTQYF. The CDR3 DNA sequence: TGTGCCTGGAGTTTGTTTAGCGGGGGGGCAACAGATACGCAGTATTTT.

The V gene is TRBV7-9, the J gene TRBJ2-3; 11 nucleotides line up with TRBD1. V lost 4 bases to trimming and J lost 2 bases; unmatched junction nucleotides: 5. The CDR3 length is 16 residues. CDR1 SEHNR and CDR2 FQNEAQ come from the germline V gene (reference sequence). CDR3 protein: CASSSGQGANTDTQYF. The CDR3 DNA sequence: TGTGCCAGCAGCTCAGGACAGGGGGCGAACACAGATACGCAGTATTTT.

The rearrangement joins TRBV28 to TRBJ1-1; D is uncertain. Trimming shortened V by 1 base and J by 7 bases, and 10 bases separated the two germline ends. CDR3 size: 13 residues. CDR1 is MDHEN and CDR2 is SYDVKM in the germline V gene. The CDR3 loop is CASSLSQYLEAFF. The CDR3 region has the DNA TGTGCCAGCAGTTTATCCCAGTATCTTGAAGCTTTCTTT.

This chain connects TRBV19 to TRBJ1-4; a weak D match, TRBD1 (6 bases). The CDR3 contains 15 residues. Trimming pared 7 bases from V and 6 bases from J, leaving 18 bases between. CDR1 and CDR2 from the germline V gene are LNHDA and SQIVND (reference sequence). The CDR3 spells CASNPRREGDEKLFF. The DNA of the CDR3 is TGTGCCAGTAACCCCCGTAGGGAGGGGGATGAAAAACTGTTTTTT.